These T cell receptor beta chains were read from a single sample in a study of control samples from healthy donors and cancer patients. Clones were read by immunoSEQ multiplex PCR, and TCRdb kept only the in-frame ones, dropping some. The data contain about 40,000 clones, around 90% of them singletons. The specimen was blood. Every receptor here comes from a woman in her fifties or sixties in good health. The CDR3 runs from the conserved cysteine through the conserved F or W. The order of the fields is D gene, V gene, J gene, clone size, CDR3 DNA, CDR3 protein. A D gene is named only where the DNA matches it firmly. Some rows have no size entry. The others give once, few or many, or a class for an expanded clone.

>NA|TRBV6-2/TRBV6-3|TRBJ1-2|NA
TGTGCCAGCAGTTACCCAGTACGGAAGAATGGCTACACCTTC
CASSYPVRKNGYTF
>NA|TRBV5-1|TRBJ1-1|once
TGCGCCAGCAGTCCTGAAACGGGAGGGACTGAAGCTTTCTTT
CASSPETGGTEAFF
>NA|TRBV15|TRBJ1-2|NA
TGTGCCACCAGCAGAGATCGTCAGGACTATGGCTACACCTTC
CATSRDRQDYGYTF
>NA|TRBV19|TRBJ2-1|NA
TGTGCCAGTAGTATCGGGAATGAGCAGTTCTTC
CASSIGNEQFF
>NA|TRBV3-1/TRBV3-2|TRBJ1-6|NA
TGTGCCAGCAGCCGGGACATAGGGGGTTCACCCCTCCACTTT
CASSRDIGGSPLHF
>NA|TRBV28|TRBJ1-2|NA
TGTGCCAGCAGGCCAGGGTCGCAGGGACGGTATGGCTACACCTTC
CASRPGSQGRYGYTF
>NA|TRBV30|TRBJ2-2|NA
TGTGCCTGGAGTGTAACGGCGGGCGGGGAGCTGTTTTTT
CAWSVTAGGELFF
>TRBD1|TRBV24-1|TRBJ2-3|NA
TGTGCCACCAGTTCCCAGGGGGTTACGACAGATACGCAGTATTTT
CATSSQGVTTDTQYF
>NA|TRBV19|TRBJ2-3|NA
TGTGCCAGTAGACGGGACACAACAGATACGCAGTATTTT
CASRRDTTDTQYF
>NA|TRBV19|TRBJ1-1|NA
TGTGCCAGTAGTACGGCTACAAAGGCAGGGAACACTGAAGCTTTCTTT
CASSTATKAGNTEAFF
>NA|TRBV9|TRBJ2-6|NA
TGTGCCAGCAGCGTAGGAGACGGGGTAGGGGCCAACGTCCTGACTTTC
CASSVGDGVGANVLTF
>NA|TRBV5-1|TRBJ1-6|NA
TGCGCCAGCAGCGGCGGACAGCCCGCAAGCAATTCACCCCTCCACTTT
CASSGGQPASNSPLHF
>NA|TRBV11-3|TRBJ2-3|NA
TGTGCCAGCAGCACTAGGAGGGACACAGATACGCAGTATTTT
CASSTRRDTDTQYF
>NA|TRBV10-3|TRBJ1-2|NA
TGTGCCATCACGGGAGAGTCGGACTATGGCTACACCTTC
CAITGESDYGYTF
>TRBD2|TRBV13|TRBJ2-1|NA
TGTGCCAGCAGCCCGGGACTAGCGGGGGCCCATGTCTCCTACAATGAGCAGTTCTTC
CASSPGLAGAHVSYNEQFF
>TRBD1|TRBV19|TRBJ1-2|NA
TGTGCCAGTAGTGGGACAGGTTATGGCTACACCTTC
CASSGTGYGYTF
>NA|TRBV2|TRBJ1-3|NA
TGTGCCAGCCGCGAAAATCCGGGAAACACCATATATTTT
CASRENPGNTIYF
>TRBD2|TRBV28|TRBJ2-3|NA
TGTGCCAGCAGTTTATTGCCTAGCGGGGGGTTTACAGATACGCAGTATTTT
CASSLLPSGGFTDTQYF
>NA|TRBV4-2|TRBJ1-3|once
TGTGCCAGCAGCCAAGATGTGACAGGCGCCCGAAACACCATATATTTT
CASSQDVTGARNTIYF
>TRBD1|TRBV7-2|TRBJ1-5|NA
TGTGCCAGCAGCAGAGACAGGGGCTCCAATCAGCCCCAGCATTTT
CASSRDRGSNQPQHF
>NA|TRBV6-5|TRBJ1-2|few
TGTGCCAGCTCTCTTTGGCCGGACGGTAACTATGGCTACACCTTC
CASSLWPDGNYGYTF
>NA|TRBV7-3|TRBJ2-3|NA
TGTGCCAGCAGCTTAAATGGAGATACGCAGTATTTT
CASSLNGDTQYF
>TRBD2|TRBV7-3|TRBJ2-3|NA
TGTGCCAGCAGCTTAAGCGGGCTAGCGGCGGGCGATACGCAGTATTTT
CASSLSGLAAGDTQYF
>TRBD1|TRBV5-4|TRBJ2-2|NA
TGTGCCAGCAGCTTGGACAGGGGCCTCAACACCGGGGAGCTGTTTTTT
CASSLDRGLNTGELFF
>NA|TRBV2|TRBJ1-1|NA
TGTGCCAGCAGTGATAAACGGATGAACACTGAAGCTTTCTTT
CASSDKRMNTEAFF
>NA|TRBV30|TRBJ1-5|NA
TGTGCCTGGAGTAGACAGAGCAATCAGCCCCAGCATTTT
CAWSRQSNQPQHF
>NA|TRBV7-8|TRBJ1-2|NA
TGTGCCAGCAGCTTAGAGGAGGTATATGGCTACACCTTC
CASSLEEVYGYTF
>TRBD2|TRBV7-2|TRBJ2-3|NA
TGTGCCAGCAGCCCCGCTTCCCCCTTGACTAGCGGGGGAGATACGCAGTATTTT
CASSPASPLTSGGDTQYF
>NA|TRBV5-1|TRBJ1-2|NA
TGCGCCAGCAGCGCAATGACAGCCTATGGCTACACCTTC
CASSAMTAYGYTF
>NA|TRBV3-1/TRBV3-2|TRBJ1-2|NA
TGTGCCAGCAGCCAAGGTCAATCGTTTAACTATGGCTACACCTTC
CASSQGQSFNYGYTF
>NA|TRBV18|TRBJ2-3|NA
TGTGCCAGCTCACCGGCAGAGAACACAGATACGCAGTATTTT
CASSPAENTDTQYF
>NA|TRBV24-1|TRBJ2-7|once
TGTGCCACCGGGGGGGCTGGCTCCTACGAGCAGTACTTC
CATGGAGSYEQYF
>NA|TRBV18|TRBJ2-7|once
TGTGCCAGCTCACGGGGGAGCTACGAGCAGTACTTC
CASSRGSYEQYF
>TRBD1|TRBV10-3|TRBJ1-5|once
TGTGCCATCAGTACAGGGGGCGCAACTCAGCCCCAGCATTTT
CAISTGGATQPQHF
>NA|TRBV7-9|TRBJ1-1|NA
TGTGCCAGCAGCTATACAGGAGTGAACACTGAAGCTTTCTTT
CASSYTGVNTEAFF
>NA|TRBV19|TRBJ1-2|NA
TGTGCCAGTAGTATAGGACCCACAGGGAGGAATGGCTACACCTTC
CASSIGPTGRNGYTF
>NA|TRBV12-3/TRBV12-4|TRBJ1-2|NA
TGTGCCAGCACCGGTCGCTTATGGGGCTACACCTTC
CASTGRLWGYTF
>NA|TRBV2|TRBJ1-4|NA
TGTGCCAGCACCGGCGGCAGAACTAATGAAAAACTGTTTTTT
CASTGGRTNEKLFF
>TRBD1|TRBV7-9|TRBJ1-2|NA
TGTGCCAGCAGCCTGACAGGGTTGAGGAATGGTGGCTACACCTTC
CASSLTGLRNGGYTF
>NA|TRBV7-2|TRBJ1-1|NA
TGTGCCAGCAGCTTAGTATTGGGACGGGGCACTGAAGCTTTCTTT
CASSLVLGRGTEAFF
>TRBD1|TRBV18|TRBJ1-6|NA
TGTGCCAGCTCACAGGGACAGGGGGCGGCTAATTCACCCCTCCACTTT
CASSQGQGAANSPLHF
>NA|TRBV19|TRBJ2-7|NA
TGTGCCAGTAGTAGAGATACGGGGGACCCAGCCTACGAGCAGTACTTC
CASSRDTGDPAYEQYF
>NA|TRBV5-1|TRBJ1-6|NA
TGCGCCAGCAGCTTCGAGGGGGAAAGTTCACCCCTCCACTTT
CASSFEGESSPLHF
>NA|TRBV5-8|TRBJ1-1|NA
TGTGCCAGCAGCTTGGCAGTTAACACTGAAGCTTTCTTT
CASSLAVNTEAFF
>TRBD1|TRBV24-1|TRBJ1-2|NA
TGTGCCACCTCGGGACAGGGTATAGGTGGCTACACCTTC
CATSGQGIGGYTF
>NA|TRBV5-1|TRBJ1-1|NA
TGCGCCAGCAGCTTGGGACAAATAGACACTGAAGCTTTCTTT
CASSLGQIDTEAFF
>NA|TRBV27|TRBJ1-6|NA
TGTGCCAGCAGTTTACACGGACGGAATTCACCCCTCCACTTT
CASSLHGRNSPLHF
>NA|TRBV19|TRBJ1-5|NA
TGTGCCAGTAGTATCCAGGGGAGTCGGGGCAATCAGCCCCAGCATTTT
CASSIQGSRGNQPQHF
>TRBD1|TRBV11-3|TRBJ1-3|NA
TGTGCCAGCAGCCTACAGGGGAGCTCTGGAAACACCATATATTTT
CASSLQGSSGNTIYF
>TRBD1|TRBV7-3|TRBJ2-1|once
TGTGCCAGCAGCACCCCTCCGGGACAGGGGGTCAATGAGCAGTTCTTC
CASSTPPGQGVNEQFF
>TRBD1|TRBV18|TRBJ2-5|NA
TGTGCCAGCTCACCATCGGGACAGGGAGTGACCCAGTACTTC
CASSPSGQGVTQYF
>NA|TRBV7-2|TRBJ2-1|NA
TGTGCCAGCAGCTTGGGCCCGTATGGGAATGAGCAGTTCTTC
CASSLGPYGNEQFF
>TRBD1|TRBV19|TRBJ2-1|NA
TGTGCCAGTAGTACAAGACAGGGGGCGAACAATGAGCAGTTCTTC
CASSTRQGANNEQFF
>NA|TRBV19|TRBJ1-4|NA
TGTGCCACCCAGATGGGACGCCCGCCCTGGAAACTGTTTTTT
CATQMGRPPWKLFF
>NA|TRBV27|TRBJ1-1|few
TGTGCCAGCAGTTTCTGGCCCGGCACTGAAGCTTTCTTT
CASSFWPGTEAFF